These T cell receptor beta chains were read from a single sample in a study of T cell repertoires in cytomegalovirus infection. TCRdb processed the reads anew with MiXCR; each CDR3 protein has one entry. The data hold 350,000 to 550,000 distinct CDR3 sequences, with 31% observed a single time. The specimen was PBMCs. The receptor set was obtained from a human donor in good health (CMV status not recorded). Some clones in this sample may be carry-over from other donors' samples. CDR3s include the opening cysteine and the closing phenylalanine or tryptophan. The D gene is left open where the match is weak. Clone size is given for some rows only: seen once, a few or many times, or a class if the clone is expanded.

TRBJ1-2 few TRBV14 NA CASSQGGVPNYGYTF TGTGCCAGCAGCCAAGGAGGGGTACCTAACTATGGCTACACCTTC
TRBJ2-7 once TRBV5-1 TRBD1 CASSLEGGRGHEEQYF TGCGCCAGCAGCTTGGAGGGGGGCAGGGGGCACGAAGAGCAGTACTTC
TRBJ1-2 few TRBV13 TRBD1 CASSLEAGQGLLNYGYTF TGTGCCAGCAGCTTAGAGGCGGGACAGGGGCTTCTCAACTATGGCTACACCTTC
TRBJ2-1 few TRBV20-1 TRBD2 CSARDLAGVDEQFF TGCAGTGCTAGAGACCTAGCGGGGGTCGATGAGCAGTTCTTC
TRBJ2-1 NA TRBV24-1 NA CATSDLPRTNRYNKQFF TGTGCCACCAGTGATTTGCCTAGAACTAATCGGTACAATAAGCAGTTCTTC
TRBJ2-7 NA TRBV24-1 NA CATSDPGDSNSYEQYF TGTGCCACCAGTGATCCTGGGGATTCCAACTCCTACGAGCAGTACTTC
TRBJ1-1 NA TRBV7-9 NA CASSRTGKTEDFF TGTGCCAGCAGCCGCACAGGGAAAACTGAAGATTTCTTT
TRBJ1-1 NA TRBV6-6 NA CASLLRNTEAFF TGTGCCAGCCTTCTCCGGAACACTGAAGCTTTCTTT
TRBJ2-3 NA TRBV7-2 TRBD1 CASSPGGASTDTQSF TGTGCCAGCAGCCCAGGGGGCGCCAGTACAGATACGCAGTCTTTT
TRBJ1-1 NA TRBV6-1 TRBD1 CASSAGTASTEAFF TGTGCCAGCAGTGCCGGGACAGCCAGCACTGAAGCTTTCTTT
TRBJ2-2 many TRBV7-6 TRBD2 CASSPSGGNTGELFF TGTGCCAGCAGCCCCAGCGGGGGGAACACCGGGGAGCTGTTTTTT
TRBJ2-5 few TRBV20-1 TRBD2 CSARDWRDGGKETQYF TGCAGTGCTAGAGATTGGAGGGACGGGGGGAAAGAGACCCAGTACTTC
TRBJ1-3 NA TRBV4-3 NA CASSLSDSSIGNTIYF TGCGCCAGCAGCCTCTCGGACAGTTCCATTGGAAACACCATATATTTT
TRBJ2-7 NA TRBV2 NA CASSEAEGPYEQYF TGTGCCAGCAGTGAGGCTGAGGGGCCCTACGAGCAGTACTTC
TRBJ2-3 NA TRBV27 NA CASKTLGVDTQYF TGTGCCAGCAAAACCTTGGGGGTTGATACGCAGTATTTT
TRBJ2-7 many TRBV7-6 NA CASSLAAGAYEQYF TGTGCCAGCAGCTTAGCGGCCGGAGCCTACGAGCAGTACTTC
TRBJ1-5 many TRBV7-2 NA CASSAGSGGNQPQHF TGTGCCAGCAGCGCTGGGTCAGGGGGCAATCAGCCCCAGCATTTT
TRBJ2-5 NA TRBV20-1 NA CSANSGRAVGQETQYF NA
TRBJ1-4 few TRBV20-1 NA CSAVGYEKLFF TGCAGTGCTGTTGGTTATGAAAAACTGTTTTTT
TRBJ2-1 NA TRBV11-3 NA CASSPSGRAGNEQFF TGTGCCAGCAGCCCAAGCGGGCGGGCCGGCAATGAGCAGTTCTTC
TRBJ1-3 NA TRBV11-2 TRBD1 CASSSRIDRVSGNTIYF TGTGCCAGCAGCTCCCGCATAGACAGGGTCTCTGGAAACACCATATATTTT
TRBJ1-1 few TRBV4-2 NA CASSQDLASGTEAFF TGTGCCAGCAGCCAAGATTTGGCATCAGGCACTGAAGCTTTCTTT
TRBJ2-3 NA TRBV11-3 TRBD2 CASRFGLAVTTDTQYF TGTGCCAGCAGATTCGGACTAGCGGTGACCACAGATACGCAGTATTTT
TRBJ1-2 NA TRBV4-3 NA CASSQVQGTYGYTF TGCGCCAGCAGCCAAGTTCAAGGGACCTATGGCTACACCTTC
TRBJ2-3 many TRBV12-3/TRBV12-4 TRBD1 CASSWGQRTDTQYF TGTGCCAGCAGTTGGGGACAGCGCACAGATACGCAGTATTTT
TRBJ1-6 NA TRBV5-1 TRBD1 CASSGGQENSPLHF TGCGCCAGCAGCGGGGGACAGGAGAATTCACCCCTCCACTTT
TRBJ2-2 NA TRBV4-1 NA CASSQETGLTGELFF TGCGCCAGCAGCCAAGAGACCGGTCTCACCGGGGAGCTGTTTTTT
TRBJ2-1 NA TRBV7-2 NA CASSTAAGAHSYNEQFF TGTGCCAGCAGCACCGCGGCGGGGGCCCACTCCTACAATGAGCAGTTCTTC
TRBJ1-2 once TRBV28 NA CASSFGGSPGGYTF TGTGCCAGCAGTTTTGGGGGGTCCCCGGGGGGCTACACCTTC
TRBJ1-5 NA TRBV20-1 NA CSARHNQPQHF TGCAGTGCTAGGCACAATCAGCCCCAGCATTTT
TRBJ1-4 few TRBV11-2 TRBD1 CASSPGQVGEKLFF TGTGCCAGCAGCCCGGGACAGGTTGGCGAAAAACTGTTTTTT
TRBJ1-4 few TRBV4-1 TRBD1 CASSQATGTGVFEKLFF TGCGCCAGCAGCCAAGCTACCGGGACAGGGGTATTTGAAAAACTGTTTTTT
TRBJ1-1 NA TRBV7-2 NA CASSFLGRNTEDFF TGTGCCAGCAGCTTCTTAGGACGTAACACTGAAGATTTCTTT
TRBJ2-6 NA TRBV7-9 NA CASSREGDPPDSGANVLTF TGTGCCAGCAGCCGTGAAGGGGACCCACCCGACTCTGGGGCCAACGTCCTGACTTTC
TRBJ2-1 few TRBV7-3 NA CASRAAGSNEQFF TGTGCCAGCAGGGCGGCAGGTTCCAATGAGCAGTTCTTC
TRBJ2-6 many TRBV12-3/TRBV12-4 NA CASSFGSGANVLTF TGTGCCAGCAGTTTTGGATCTGGGGCCAACGTCCTGACTTTC
TRBJ2-3 NA TRBV27 TRBD1 CASSPRTGSTDTQYF TGTGCCAGCAGTCCTCGGACAGGGAGCACAGATACGCAGTATTTT